This note documents a single T cell receptor (beta chain) sequence. Expressed TCRB transcripts were sequenced because the entire RNA isolate underwent reverse transcription. Only in-frame clones appear in the TCRdb table, and some are missing; sequencing was by immunoSEQ multiplex PCR. The table has about 360,000 clones, about 12% seen once; the top ten hold more than 0.015%. This sample is part of a study of beta chain features in type 1 diabetes. Study summary: Cell yields, gender and age were comparable in patients and healthy donors.

Specimen: naive CD4+ T cells from blood. The receptor was isolated from a man aged 18 to 30 in good health.

CDR3 nucleotides: TGTGCCAGTAGTATCGGCGGGACAGGGGGCGATCAGCCCCAGCATTTT. Its translation: CASSIGGTGGDQPQHF. The chain is built from TRBV19 and TRBJ1-5; TRBD1 agrees at 12 bases. With V trimmed by 3 bases and J by 5 bases, 5 bases remained unmatched. The CDR3 runs 16 residues. Germline-derived CDR1 and CDR2 are LNHDA and SQIVND (reference sequence). Variable domain in full (rest from reference TRBV19 and TRBJ1-5): DGGITQSPKYLFRKEGQNVTLSCEQNLNHDAMYWYRQDPGQGLRLIYYSQIVNDFQKGDIAEGYSVSREKKESFPLTVTSAQKNPTAFYLCASSIGGTGGDQPQHFGDGTRLSIL.